This T cell receptor (beta chain) was recorded in a study of OX40 agonist ivuxolimab in advanced cancers. Study findings and constraints: On average, a greater number of expanded clones characterised CD8+ T cells relative to CD4+. Nonresponders, in some cases, also had low normalized T-cell clonal expansion.

TCRdb's table, derived via immunoSEQ multiplex PCR, lists solely in-frame clones and lacks some. Of around 15,000 clones listed, around three quarters are singletons. In the case of this clone: Its specificity is unknown.

Germline CDR1 reads PRHDT; CDR2 reads FYEKMQ (reference sequence). The CDR3 covers 12 residues. Trimming stripped 4 bases from V and 5 bases from J, with 8 bases between. This sequence joins TRBV13 and TRBJ1-1; no definite D call. The material sequenced was CD4+ or CD8+ T cells sorted from blood, taken in a trial of the OX40 agonist ivuxolimab. This clonotype originated in an adult with an advanced solid tumor such as melanoma, head and neck, liver or kidney cancer. CDR3 DNA sequence: TGTGCCAGCAGCTCAGGCCGGACTGAAGCTTTCTTT. It codes for CASSSGRTEAFF.